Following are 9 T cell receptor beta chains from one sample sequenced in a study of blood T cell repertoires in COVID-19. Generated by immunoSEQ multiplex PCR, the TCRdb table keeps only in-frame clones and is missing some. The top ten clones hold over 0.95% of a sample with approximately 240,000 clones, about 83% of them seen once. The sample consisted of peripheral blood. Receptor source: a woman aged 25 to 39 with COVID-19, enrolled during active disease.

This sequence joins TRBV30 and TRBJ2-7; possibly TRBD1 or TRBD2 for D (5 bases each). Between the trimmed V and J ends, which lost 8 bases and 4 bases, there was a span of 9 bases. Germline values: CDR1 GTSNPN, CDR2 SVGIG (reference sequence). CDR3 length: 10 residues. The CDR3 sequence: CAGGTYEQYF. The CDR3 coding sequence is TGTGCCGGGGGTACATACGAGCAGTACTTC.

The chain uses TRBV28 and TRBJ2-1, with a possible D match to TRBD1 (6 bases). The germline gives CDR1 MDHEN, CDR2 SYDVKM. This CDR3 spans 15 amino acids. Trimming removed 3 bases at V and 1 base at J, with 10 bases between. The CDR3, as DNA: TGTGCCAGCAGTTTGAGACAGGTTTCCTACAATGAGCAGTTCTTC. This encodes CASSLRQVSYNEQFF.

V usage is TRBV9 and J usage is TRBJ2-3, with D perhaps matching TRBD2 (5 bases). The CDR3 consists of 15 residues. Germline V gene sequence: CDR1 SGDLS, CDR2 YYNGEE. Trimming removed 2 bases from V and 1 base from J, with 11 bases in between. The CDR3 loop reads CASSVGESGTDTQYF. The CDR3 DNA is TGTGCCAGCAGCGTTGGGGAGTCGGGCACAGATACGCAGTATTTT.

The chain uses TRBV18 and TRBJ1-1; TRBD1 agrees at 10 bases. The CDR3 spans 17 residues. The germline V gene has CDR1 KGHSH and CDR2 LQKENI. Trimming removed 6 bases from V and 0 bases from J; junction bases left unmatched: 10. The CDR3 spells CASSLISGQGMNTEAFF. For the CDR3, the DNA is TGTGCCAGCTCCCTCATCTCGGGACAGGGGATGAACACTGAAGCTTTCTTT.

CDR3 protein: CASSLFGQGFHGYTF. CDR3 bases: TGTGCCAGCAGCTTATTTGGACAGGGGTTTCATGGCTACACCTTC. J is TRBJ1-2 and V is TRBV7-9; 9 bases align to TRBD1. Unmatched junction bases numbered 7, after V lost 2 bases and J lost 6 bases. The germline CDR1 and CDR2 sequences are SEHNR and FQNEAQ (reference sequence). The CDR3 loop spans 15 amino acids.

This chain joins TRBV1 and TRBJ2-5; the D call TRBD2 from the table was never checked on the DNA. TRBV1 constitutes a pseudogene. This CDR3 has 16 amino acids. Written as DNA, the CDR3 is TGCACCAGCAGCCAAGATATGGCGGGAAGGGGAGAGACCCAGTACTTC. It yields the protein CTSSQDMAGRGETQYF.

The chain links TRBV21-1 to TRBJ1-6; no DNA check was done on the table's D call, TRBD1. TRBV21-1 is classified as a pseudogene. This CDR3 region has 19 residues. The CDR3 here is CASSPKGYPSHQALSPLHF. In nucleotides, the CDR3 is TGTGCCAGCAGCCCAAAGGGGTACCCCAGCCACCAAGCCCTTTCACCCCTCCACTTT.

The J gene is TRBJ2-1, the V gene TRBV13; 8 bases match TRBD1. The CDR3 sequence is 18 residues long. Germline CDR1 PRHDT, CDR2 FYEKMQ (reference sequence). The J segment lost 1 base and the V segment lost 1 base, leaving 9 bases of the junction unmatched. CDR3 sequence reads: CASSLEGQVGTSYNEQFF. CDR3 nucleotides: TGTGCCAGCAGCTTAGAGGGACAGGTTGGGACATCCTACAATGAGCAGTTCTTC.

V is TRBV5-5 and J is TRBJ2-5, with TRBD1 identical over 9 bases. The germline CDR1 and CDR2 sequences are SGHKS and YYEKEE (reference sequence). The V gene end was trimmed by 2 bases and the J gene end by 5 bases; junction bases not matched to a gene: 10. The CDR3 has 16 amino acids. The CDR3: CASSLEGTGLGETQYF. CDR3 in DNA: TGTGCCAGCAGCTTAGAAGGGACAGGGTTGGGGGAGACCCAGTACTTC.